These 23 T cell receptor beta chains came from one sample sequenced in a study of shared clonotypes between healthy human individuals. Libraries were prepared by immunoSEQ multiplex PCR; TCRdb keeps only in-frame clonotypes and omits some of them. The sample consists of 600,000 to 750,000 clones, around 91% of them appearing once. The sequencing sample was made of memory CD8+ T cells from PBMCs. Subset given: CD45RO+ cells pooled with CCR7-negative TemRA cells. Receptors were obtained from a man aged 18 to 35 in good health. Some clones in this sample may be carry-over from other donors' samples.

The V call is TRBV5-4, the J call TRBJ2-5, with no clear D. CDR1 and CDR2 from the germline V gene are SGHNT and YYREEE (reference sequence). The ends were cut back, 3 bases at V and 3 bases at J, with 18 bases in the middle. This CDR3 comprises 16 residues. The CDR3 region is CASSSVPLKVEETQYF. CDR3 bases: TGTGCCAGCAGCTCGGTGCCCCTGAAGGTAGAAGAGACCCAGTACTTC. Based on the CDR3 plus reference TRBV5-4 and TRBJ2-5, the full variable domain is ETGVTQSPTHLIKTRGQQVTLRCSSQSGHNTVSWYQQALGQGPQFIFQYYREEENGRGNFPPRFSGLQFPNYSSELNVNALELDDSALYLCASSSVPLKVEETQYFGPGTRLLVL.

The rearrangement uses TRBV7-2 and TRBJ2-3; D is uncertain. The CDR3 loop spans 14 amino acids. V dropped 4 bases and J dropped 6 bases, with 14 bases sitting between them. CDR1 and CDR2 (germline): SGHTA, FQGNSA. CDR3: CASSSSIGWDTQYF. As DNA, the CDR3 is TGTGCCAGCAGCTCCTCAATCGGGTGGGATACGCAGTATTTT.

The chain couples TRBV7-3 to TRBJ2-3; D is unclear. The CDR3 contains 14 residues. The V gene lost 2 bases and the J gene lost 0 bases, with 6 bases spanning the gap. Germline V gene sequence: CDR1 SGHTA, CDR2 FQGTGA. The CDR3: CASSLSRSTDTQYF. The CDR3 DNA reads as TGTGCCAGCAGCTTATCTAGGAGCACAGATACGCAGTATTTT.

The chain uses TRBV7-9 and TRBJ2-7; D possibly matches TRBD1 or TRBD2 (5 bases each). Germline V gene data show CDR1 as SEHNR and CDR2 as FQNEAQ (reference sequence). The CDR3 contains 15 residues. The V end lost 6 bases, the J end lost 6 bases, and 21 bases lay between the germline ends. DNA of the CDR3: TGTGCCAGCAGTTACACACGGGGCCACCATATCGAGCAGTACTTC. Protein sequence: CASSYTRGHHIEQYF.

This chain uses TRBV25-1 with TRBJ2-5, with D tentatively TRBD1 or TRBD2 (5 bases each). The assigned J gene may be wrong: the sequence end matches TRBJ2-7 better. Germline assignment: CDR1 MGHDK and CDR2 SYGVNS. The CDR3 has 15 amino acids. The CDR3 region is CASAGDIAGSYEQYF. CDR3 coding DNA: TGTGCCAGCGCAGGAGATATTGCAGGGAGCTACGAGCAGTACTTC.

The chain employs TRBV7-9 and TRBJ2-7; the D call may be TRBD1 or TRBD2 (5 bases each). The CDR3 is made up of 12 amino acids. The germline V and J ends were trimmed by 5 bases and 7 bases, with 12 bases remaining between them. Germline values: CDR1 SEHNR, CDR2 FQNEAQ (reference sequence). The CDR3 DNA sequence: TGTGCCAGCAGCGTCGGGGCGAGTGAGCAGTACTTC. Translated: CASSVGASEQYF.

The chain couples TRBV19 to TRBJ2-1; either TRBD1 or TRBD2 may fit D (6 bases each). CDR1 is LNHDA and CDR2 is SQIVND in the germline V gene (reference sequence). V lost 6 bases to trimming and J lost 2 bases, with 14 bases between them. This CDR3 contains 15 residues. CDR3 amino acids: CASSKGGLAYNEQFF. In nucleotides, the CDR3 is TGTGCCAGTAGCAAGGGGGGCTTGGCCTACAATGAGCAGTTCTTC.

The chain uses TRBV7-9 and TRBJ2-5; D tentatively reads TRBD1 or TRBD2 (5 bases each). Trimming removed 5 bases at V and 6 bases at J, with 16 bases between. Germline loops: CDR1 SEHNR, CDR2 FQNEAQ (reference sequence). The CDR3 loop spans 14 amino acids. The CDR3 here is CASSPRGDPKTQYF. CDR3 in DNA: TGTGCCAGCAGCCCACGAGGGGACCCCAAGACCCAGTACTTC.

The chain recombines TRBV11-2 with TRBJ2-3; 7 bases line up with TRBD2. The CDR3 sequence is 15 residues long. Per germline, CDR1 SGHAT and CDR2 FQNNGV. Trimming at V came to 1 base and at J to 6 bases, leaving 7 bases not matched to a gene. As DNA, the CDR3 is TGTGCCAGCAGCTTAGGGCGGGAGAAATCGGATACGCAGTATTTT. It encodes CASSLGREKSDTQYF. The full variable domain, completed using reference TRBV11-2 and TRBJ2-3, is EAGVAQSPRYKIIEKRQSVAFWCNPISGHATLYWYQQILGQGPKLLIQFQNNGVVDDSQLPKDRFSAERLKGVDSTLKIQPAKLEDSAVYLCASSLGREKSDTQYFGPGTRLTVL.

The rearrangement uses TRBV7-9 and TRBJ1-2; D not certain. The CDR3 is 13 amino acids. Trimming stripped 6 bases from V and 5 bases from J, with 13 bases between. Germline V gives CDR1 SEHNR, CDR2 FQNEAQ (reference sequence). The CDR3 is CASSSGGDYGYTF. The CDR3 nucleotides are TGTGCCAGCAGTTCAGGCGGAGATTATGGCTACACCTTC. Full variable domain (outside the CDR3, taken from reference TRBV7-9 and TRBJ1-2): DTGVSQNPRHKITKRGQNVTFRCDPISEHNRLYWYRQTLGQGPEFLTYFQNEAQLEKSRLLSDRFSAERPKGSFSTLEIQRTEQGDSAMYLCASSSGGDYGYTFGSGTRLTVV.

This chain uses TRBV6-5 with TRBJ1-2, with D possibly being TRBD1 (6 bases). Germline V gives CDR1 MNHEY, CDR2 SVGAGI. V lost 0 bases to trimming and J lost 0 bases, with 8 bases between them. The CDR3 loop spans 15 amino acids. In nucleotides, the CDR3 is TGTGCCAGCAGTTACTCGGACAGTTCTAACTATGGCTACACCTTC. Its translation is CASSYSDSSNYGYTF.

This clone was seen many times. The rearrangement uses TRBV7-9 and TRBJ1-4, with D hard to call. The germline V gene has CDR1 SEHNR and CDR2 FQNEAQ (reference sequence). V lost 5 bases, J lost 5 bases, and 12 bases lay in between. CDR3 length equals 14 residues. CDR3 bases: TGTGCCAGCAGCAGGACTTACGAAAATGAAAAACTGTTTTTT. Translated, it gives CASSRTYENEKLFF.

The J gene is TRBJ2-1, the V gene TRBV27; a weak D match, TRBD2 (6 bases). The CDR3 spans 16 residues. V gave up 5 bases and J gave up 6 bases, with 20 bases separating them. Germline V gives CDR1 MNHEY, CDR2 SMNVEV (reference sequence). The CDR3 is CASSVVAEGVRNEQFF. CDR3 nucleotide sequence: TGTGCCAGCAGTGTGGTAGCGGAGGGCGTACGCAATGAGCAGTTCTTC.

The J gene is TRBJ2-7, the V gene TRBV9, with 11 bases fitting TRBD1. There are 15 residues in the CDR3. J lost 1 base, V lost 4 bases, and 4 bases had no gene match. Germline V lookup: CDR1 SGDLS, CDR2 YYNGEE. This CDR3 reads CASSPGTGGSYEQYF. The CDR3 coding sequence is TGTGCCAGCAGCCCCGGGACAGGGGGTTCCTACGAGCAGTACTTC.

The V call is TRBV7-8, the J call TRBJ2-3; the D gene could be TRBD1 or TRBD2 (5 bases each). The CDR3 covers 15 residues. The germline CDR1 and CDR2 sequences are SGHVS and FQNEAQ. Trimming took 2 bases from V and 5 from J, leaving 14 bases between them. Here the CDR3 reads CASSLNPGLKDTQYF. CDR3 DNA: TGTGCCAGCAGCTTAAACCCGGGGCTAAAAGATACGCAGTATTTT.

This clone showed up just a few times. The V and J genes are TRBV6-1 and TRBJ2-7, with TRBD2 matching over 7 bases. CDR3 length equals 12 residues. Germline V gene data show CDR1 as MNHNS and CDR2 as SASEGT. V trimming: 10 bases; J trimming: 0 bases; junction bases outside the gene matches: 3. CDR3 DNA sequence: TGTGCCACTAGCGGAAGCTCCTACGAGCAGTACTTC. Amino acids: CATSGSSYEQYF.

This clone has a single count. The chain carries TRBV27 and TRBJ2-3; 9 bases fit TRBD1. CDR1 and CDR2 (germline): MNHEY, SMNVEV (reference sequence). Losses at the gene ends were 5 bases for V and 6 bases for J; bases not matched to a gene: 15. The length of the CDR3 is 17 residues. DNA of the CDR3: TGTGCCAGCAGTCCAAACTACAGGGGGCAGGTGAGGGATACGCAGTATTTT. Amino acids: CASSPNYRGQVRDTQYF.

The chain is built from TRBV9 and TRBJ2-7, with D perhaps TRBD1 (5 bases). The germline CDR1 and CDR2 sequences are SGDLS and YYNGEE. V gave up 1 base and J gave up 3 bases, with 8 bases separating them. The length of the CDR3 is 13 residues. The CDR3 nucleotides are TGTGCCAGCAGCGTACAGGGTAGCTACGAGCAGTACTTC. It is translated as CASSVQGSYEQYF. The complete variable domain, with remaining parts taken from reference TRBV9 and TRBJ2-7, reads DSGVTQTPKHLITATGQRVTLRCSPRSGDLSVYWYQQSLDQGLQFLIQYYNGEERAKGNILERFSAQQFPDLHSELNLSSLELGDSALYFCASSVQGSYEQYFGPGTRLTVT.

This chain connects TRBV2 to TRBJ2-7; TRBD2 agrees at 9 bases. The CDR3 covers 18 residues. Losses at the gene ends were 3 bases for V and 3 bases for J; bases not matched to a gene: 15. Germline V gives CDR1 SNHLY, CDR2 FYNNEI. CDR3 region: CASSDWARVQAGGYEQYF. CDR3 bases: TGTGCCAGCAGTGACTGGGCCAGGGTCCAAGCGGGAGGCTACGAGCAGTACTTC.

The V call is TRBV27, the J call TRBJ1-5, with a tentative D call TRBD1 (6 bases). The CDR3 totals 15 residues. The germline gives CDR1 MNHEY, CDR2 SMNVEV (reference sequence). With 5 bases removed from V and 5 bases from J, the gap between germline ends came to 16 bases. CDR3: CASSIIGGGDQPQHF. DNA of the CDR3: TGTGCCAGCAGTATCATAGGGGGAGGGGATCAGCCCCAGCATTTT.

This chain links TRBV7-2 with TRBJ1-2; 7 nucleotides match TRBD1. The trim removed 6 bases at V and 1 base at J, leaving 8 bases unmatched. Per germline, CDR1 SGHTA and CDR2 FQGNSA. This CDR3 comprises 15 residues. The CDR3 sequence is CASRPGGGLNYGYTF. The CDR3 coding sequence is TGTGCCAGCAGGCCAGGGGGAGGTCTTAACTATGGCTACACCTTC.

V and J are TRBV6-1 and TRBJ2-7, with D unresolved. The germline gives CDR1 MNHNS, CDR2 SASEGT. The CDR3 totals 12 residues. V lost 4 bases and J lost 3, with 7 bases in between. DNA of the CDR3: TGTGCCAGCAGTGGCAGTCGCTACGAGCAGTACTTC. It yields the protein CASSGSRYEQYF.

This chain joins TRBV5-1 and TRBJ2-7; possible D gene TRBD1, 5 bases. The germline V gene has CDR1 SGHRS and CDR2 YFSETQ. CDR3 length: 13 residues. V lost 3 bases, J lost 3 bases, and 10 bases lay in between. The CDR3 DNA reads TGCGCCAGCAGCTGGGGCCGTTACTACGAGCAGTACTTC. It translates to CASSWGRYYEQYF. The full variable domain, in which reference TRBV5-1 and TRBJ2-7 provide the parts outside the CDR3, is KAGVTQTPRYLIKTRGQQVTLSCSPISGHRSVSWYQQTPGQGLQFLFEYFSETQRNKGNFPGRFSGRQFSNSRSEMNVSTLELGDSALYLCASSWGRYYEQYFGPGTRLTVT.